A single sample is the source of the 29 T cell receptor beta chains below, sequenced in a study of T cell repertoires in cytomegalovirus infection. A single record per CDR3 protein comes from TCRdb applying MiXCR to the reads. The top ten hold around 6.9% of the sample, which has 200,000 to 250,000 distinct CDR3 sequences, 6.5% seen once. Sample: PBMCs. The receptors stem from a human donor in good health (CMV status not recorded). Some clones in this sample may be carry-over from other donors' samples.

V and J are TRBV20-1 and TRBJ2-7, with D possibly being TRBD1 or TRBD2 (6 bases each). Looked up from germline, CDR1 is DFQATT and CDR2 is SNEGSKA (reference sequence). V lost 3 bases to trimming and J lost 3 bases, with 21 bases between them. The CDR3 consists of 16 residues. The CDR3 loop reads CSASSWGRLDGYEQYF. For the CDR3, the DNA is TGCAGTGCTAGTAGTTGGGGGCGACTAGACGGCTACGAGCAGTACTTC.

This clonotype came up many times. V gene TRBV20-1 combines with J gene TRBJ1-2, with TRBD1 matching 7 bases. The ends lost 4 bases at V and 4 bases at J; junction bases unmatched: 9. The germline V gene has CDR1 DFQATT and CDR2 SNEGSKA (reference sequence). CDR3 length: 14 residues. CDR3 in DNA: TGCAGTGCTATCTCCCGGACAGGAGCCTATGGCTACACCTTC. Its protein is CSAISRTGAYGYTF.

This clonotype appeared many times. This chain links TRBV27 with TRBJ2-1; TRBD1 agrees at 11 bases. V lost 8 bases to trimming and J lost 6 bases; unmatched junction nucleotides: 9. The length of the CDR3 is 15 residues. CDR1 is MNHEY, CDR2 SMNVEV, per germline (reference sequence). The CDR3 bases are TGTGCCAGCGGGTCCGGGACAGGGGGGTCCAATGAGCAGTTCTTC. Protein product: CASGSGTGGSNEQFF.

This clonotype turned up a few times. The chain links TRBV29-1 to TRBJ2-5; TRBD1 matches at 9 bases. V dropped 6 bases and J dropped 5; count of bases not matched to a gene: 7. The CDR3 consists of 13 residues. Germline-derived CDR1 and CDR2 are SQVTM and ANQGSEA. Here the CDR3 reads CSVGQGTRETQYF. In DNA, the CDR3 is TGCAGCGTAGGACAGGGGACGAGGGAGACCCAGTACTTC.

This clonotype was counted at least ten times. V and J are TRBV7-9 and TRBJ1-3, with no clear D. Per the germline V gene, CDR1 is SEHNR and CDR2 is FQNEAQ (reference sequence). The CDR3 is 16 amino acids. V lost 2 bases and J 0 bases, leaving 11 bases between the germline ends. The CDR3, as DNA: TGTGCCAGCAGCTTATACAGCCTGACCTCTGGAAACACCATATATTTT. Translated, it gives CASSLYSLTSGNTIYF.

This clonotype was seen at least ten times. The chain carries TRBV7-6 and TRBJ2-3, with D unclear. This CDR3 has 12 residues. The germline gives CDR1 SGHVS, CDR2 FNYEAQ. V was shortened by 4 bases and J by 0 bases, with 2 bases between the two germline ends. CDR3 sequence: CASSSSTDTQYF. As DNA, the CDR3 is TGTGCCAGCAGCTCTAGCACAGATACGCAGTATTTT.

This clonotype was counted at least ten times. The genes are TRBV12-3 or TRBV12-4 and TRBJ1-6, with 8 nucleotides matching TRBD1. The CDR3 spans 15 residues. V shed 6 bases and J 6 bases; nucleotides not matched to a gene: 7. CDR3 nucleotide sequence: TGTGCCAGCAGCAACCGGGACAGGTCTAATTCACCCCTCCACTTT. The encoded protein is CASSNRDRSNSPLHF.

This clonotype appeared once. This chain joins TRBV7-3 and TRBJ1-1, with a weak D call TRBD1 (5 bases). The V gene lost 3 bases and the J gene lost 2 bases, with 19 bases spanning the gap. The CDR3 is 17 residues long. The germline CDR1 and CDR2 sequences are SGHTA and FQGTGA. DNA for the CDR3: TGTGCCAGCAGCTTTGAGGCCCCCGGGACGGCTAACACTGAAGCTTTCTTT. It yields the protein CASSFEAPGTANTEAFF.

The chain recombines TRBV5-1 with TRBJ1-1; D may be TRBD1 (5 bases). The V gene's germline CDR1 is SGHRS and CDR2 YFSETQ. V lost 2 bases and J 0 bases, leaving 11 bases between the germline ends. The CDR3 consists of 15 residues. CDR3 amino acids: CASSLGHIMNTEAFF. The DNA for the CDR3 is TGCGCCAGCAGCTTAGGACACATTATGAACACTGAAGCTTTCTTT.

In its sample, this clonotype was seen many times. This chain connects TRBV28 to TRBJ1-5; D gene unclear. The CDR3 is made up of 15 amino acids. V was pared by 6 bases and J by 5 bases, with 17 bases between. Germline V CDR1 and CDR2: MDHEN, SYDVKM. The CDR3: CASRDRPPLDQPQHF. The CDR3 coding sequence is TGTGCCAGCAGAGACCGTCCACCCCTCGATCAGCCCCAGCATTTT.

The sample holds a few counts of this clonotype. The CDR3 is CASSRLQGVAGPQHF. CDR3 nucleotides: TGTGCCAGCAGTCGTCTCCAGGGGGTAGCAGGGCCCCAGCATTTT. V and J are TRBV28 and TRBJ1-5; 7 bases agree with TRBD1. CDR3 length: 15 residues. Unmatched junction bases numbered 13, after V lost 5 bases and J lost 9 bases. Germline CDR1 reads MDHEN; CDR2 reads SYDVKM.

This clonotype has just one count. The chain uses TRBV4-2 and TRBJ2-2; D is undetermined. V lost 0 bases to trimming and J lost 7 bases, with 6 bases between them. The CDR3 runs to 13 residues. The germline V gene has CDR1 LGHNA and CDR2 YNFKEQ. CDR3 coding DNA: TGTGCCAGCAGCCAAGATTTTGTCGGGGAGCTGTTTTTT. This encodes CASSQDFVGELFF.

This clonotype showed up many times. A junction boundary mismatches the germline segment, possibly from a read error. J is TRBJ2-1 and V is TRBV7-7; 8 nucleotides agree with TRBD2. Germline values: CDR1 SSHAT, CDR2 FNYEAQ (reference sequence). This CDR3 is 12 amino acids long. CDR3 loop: CASSGGGGEQFF. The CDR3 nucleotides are TGTGCTAGCAGCGGGGGCGGGGGAGAGCAGTTCTTC. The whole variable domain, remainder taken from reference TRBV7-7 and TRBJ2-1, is GAGVSQSPRYKVTKRGQDVTLRCDPISSHATLYWYQQALGQGPEFLTYFNYEAQPDKSGLPSDRFSAERPEGSISTLTIQRTEQRDSAMYRCASSGGGGEQFFGPGTRLTVL.

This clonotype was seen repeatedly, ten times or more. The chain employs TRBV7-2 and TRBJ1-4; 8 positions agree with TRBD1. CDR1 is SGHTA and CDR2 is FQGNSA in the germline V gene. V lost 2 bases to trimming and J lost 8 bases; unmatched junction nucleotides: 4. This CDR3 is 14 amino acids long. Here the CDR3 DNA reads TGTGCCAGCAGCTTATCCAGGGGGCAGGAAAAACTGTTTTTT. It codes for CASSLSRGQEKLFF. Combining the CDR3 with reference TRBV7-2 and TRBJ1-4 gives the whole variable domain GAGVSQSPSNKVTEKGKDVELRCDPISGHTALYWYRQSLGQGLEFLIYFQGNSAPDKSGLPSDRFSAERTGGSVSTLTIQRTQQEDSAVYLCASSLSRGQEKLFFGSGTQLSVL.

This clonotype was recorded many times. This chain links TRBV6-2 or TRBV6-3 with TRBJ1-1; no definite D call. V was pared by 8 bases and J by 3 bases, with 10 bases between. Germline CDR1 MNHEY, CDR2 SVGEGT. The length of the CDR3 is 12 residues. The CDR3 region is CASRVADTEAFF. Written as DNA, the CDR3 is TGTGCCAGCCGGGTGGCGGACACTGAAGCTTTCTTT.

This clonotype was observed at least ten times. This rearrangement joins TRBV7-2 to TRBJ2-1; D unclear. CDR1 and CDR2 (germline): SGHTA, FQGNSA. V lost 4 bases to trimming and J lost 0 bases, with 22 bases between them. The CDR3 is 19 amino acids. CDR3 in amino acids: CASSSSQNRQSSSYNEQFF. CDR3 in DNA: TGTGCCAGCAGCTCCTCCCAAAATCGACAATCGAGCTCCTACAATGAGCAGTTCTTC.

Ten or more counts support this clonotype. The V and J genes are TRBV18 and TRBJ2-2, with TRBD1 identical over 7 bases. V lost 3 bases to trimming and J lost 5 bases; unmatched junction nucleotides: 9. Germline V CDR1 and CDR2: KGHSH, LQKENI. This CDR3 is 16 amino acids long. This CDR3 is CASSPGQGERTGELFF. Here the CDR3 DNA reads TGTGCCAGCTCACCTGGGCAGGGGGAACGGACCGGGGAGCTGTTTTTT.

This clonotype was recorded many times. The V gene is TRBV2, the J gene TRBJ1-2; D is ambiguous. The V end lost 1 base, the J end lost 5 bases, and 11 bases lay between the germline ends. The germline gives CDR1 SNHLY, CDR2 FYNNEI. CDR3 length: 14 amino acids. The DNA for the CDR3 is TGTGCCAGCAGTGAAGGGAACGGGGATTATGGCTACACCTTC. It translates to CASSEGNGDYGYTF. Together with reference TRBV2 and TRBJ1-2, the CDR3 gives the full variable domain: EPEVTQTPSHQVTQMGQEVILRCVPISNHLYFYWYRQILGQKVEFLVSFYNNEISEKSEIFDDQFSVERPDGSNFTLKIRSTKLEDSAMYFCASSEGNGDYGYTFGSGTRLTVV.

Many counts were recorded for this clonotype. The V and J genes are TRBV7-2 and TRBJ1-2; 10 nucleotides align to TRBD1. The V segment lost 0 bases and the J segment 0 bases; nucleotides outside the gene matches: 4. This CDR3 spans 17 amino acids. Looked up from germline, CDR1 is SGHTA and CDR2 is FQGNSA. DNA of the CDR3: TGTGCCAGCAGCTTAGCGACAGGGGGCGCAGCTAACTATGGCTACACCTTC. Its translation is CASSLATGGAANYGYTF.

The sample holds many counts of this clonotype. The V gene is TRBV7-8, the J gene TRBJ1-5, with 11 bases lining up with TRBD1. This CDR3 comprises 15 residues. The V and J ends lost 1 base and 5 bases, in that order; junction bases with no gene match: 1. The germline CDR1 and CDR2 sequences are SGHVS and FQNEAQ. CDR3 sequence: CASSLGGQGDQPQHF. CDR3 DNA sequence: TGTGCCAGCAGCTTAGGGGGACAGGGGGATCAGCCCCAGCATTTT.

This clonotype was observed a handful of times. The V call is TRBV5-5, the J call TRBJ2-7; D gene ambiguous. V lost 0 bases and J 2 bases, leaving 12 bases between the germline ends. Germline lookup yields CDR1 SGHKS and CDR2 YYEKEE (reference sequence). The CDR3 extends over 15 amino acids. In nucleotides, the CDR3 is TGTGCCAGCAGCTTGGCCGTAGGGCGGACCTACGAGCAGTACTTC. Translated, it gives CASSLAVGRTYEQYF.

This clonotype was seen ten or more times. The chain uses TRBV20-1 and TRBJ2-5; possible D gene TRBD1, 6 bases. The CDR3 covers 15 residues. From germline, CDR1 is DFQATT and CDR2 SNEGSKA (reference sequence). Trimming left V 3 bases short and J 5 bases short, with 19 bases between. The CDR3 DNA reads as TGCAGTGCTAGGGGTGATCAGGGGCGCCGGGAGACCCAGTACTTC. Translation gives CSARGDQGRRETQYF.

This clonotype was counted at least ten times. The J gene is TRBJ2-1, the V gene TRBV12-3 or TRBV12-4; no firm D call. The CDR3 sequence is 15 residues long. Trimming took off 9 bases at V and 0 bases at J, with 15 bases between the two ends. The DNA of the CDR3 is TGTGCCAGTATTCTTTCTTCGCGCTCCTACAATGAGCAGTTCTTC. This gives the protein CASILSSRSYNEQFF.

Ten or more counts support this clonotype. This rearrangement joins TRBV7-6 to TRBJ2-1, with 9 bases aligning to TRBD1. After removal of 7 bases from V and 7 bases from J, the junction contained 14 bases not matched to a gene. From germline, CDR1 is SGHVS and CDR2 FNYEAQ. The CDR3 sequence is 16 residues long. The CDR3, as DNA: TGTGCCAGCACAAAGAGACCGGGACAGGGAGTAAATGAGCAGTTCTTC. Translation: CASTKRPGQGVNEQFF.

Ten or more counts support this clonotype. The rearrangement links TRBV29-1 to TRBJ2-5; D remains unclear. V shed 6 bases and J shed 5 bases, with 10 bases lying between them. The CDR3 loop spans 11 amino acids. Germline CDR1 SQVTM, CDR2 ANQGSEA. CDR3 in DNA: TGCAGCGTCCTAATAGTGGAGACCCAGTACTTC. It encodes CSVLIVETQYF.

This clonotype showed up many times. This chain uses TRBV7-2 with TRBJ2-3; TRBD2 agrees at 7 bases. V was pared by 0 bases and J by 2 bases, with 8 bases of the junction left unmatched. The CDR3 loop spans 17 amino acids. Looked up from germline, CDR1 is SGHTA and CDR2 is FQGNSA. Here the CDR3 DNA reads TGTGCCAGCAGCTTAGCGGGGCGGGGGATCGACACAGATACGCAGTATTTT. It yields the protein CASSLAGRGIDTDTQYF.

The CDR3 DNA is TGTGCCAGCTCACCAGCGGCGTATCAGCCCCAGCATTTT. Translating it yields CASSPAAYQPQHF. The chain combines TRBV18 with TRBJ1-5; unclear D gene. The length of the CDR3 is 13 residues. V gave up 2 bases and J gave up 5 bases, with 7 bases separating them. Germline CDR1 KGHSH, CDR2 LQKENI.

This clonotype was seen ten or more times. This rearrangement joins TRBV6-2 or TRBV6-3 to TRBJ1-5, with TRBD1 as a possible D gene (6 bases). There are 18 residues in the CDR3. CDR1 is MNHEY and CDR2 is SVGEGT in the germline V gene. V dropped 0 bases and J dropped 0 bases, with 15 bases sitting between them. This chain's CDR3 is CASSYSPTGVYSNQPQHF. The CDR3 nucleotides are TGTGCCAGCAGTTACTCCCCGACAGGCGTCTATAGCAATCAGCCCCAGCATTTT.

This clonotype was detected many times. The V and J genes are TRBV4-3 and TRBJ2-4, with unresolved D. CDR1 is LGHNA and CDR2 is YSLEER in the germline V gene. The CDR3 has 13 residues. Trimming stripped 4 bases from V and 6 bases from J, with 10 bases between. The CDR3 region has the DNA TGCGCCAGCAGCCCTCCCGACCCAAACATTCAGTACTTC. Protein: CASSPPDPNIQYF.